The source of this TCR beta chain is a study of CD8 T cells in ankylosing spondylitis. The CDR3 has 15 amino acids. The V end was cut by 0 bases, the J end by 7 bases, with 14 bases between. CDR1 and CDR2 (germline): SGDLS, YYNGEE. The TCR beta libraries were generated through quantitative 5'-RACE incorporating molecular barcodes. Each CDR3 protein gets one entry after TCRdb re-called the 5' RACE reads with MiXCR. The sample consists of about 190,000 distinct CDR3 sequences, approximately 13% of them appearing once. Whole-study results and caveats: A motif in TCR beta, a set of 8 or 9 highly homologous variants, appeared characteristic of ankylosing spondylitis blood.

In its sample, this clonotype was seen many times. What it binds is not known. The specimen sequenced was blood, either unsorted or a sorted T cell fraction (not recorded which). The receptor was isolated from a female donor with ankylosing spondylitis or in good health (not recorded which). V is TRBV9 and J is TRBJ2-1; D call uncertain. CDR3 coding DNA: TGTGCCAGCAGCGTAGAAGGGAACACCGGGAATGAGCAGTTCTTC. Translation gives CASSVEGNTGNEQFF.